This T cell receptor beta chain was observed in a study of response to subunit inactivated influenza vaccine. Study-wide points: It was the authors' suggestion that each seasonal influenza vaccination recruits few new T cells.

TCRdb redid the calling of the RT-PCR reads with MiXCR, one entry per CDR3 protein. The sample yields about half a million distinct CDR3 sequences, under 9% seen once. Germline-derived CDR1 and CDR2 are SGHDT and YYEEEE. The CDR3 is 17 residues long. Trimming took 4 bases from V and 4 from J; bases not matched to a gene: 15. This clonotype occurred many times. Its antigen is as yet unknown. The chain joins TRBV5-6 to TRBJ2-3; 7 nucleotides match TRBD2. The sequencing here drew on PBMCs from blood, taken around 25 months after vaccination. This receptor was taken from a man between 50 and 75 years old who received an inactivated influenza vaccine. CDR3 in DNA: TGTGCCAGCAGCGGAAAAGCTACTAGCGCACGGTCAGATACGCAGTATTTT. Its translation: CASSGKATSARSDTQYF.